These T cell receptor beta chains were read from a single sample in a study of blood T cell repertoires in COVID-19. Generated by immunoSEQ multiplex PCR, the TCRdb table keeps only in-frame clones and is missing some. The sample includes roughly 400,000 clones, over 85% seen only once; the top ten take about 1.7%. The sample taken for sequencing was PBMCs or T cells enriched from blood (not recorded which). These receptors were taken from a woman in her twenties or thirties who had recovered from COVID-19. CDR3s include the opening cysteine and the closing phenylalanine or tryptophan. The D gene is left open where the match is weak. The listing skips clone size in some rows; elsewhere it reads once, few, many or a size class.

len	j_gene	d_gene	abundance	v_gene	CDR3nt	CDR3aa
13	TRBJ1-1	NA	NA	TRBV2	TGTGCCAGCAGTGAAGCGGAGGGGTACGAAGCTTTCTTT	CASSEAEGYEAFF
18	TRBJ1-2	NA	few	TRBV24-1	TGTGCCACCAGTGATCCCGAGAAAGGGTGGACGGGAAACTATGGCTACACCTTC	CATSDPEKGWTGNYGYTF
16	TRBJ2-2	TRBD2	NA	TRBV28	TGTGCCAGCAGGGCCCAGGGGACTAGCAAGACCGGGGAGCTGTTTTTT	CASRAQGTSKTGELFF
13	TRBJ1-1	NA	NA	TRBV5-1	TGCGCCAGCAGAGGTGTAGGGGCCACTGAAGCTTTCTTT	CASRGVGATEAFF
22	TRBJ1-1	TRBD1	NA	TRBV24-1	TGTGCCACCAGACCCCTCCCGGGACAGGTTTATAATTGCTTCGCCCGCACCACTGAAGCTTTCTTT	CATRPLPGQVYNCFARTTEAFF
13	TRBJ2-7	TRBD2	NA	TRBV10-3	TGTGCCATTAAACTAGCGGAGTCCTACGAGCAGTACTTC	CAIKLAESYEQYF
15	TRBJ1-5	TRBD1	NA	TRBV7-2	TGTGCCAGCAGCTCTGGACAGGCCTATCATCAGCCCCAGCATTTT	CASSSGQAYHQPQHF
15	TRBJ2-7	TRBD2	NA	TRBV12-5	TGTGCTAGTGGACCCCGACTAGCGGGAGGCTACGAGCAGTACTTC	CASGPRLAGGYEQYF
15	TRBJ2-4	NA	once	TRBV30	TGTGCCTGGAGTGTAAGGGGGATGTGGGGTGGCATTCAGTACTTC	CAWSVRGMWGGIQYF
13	TRBJ1-6	NA	NA	TRBV30	TGTGCCTGGAGTGGATTCCGGGATTCACCCCTCCACTTT	CAWSGFRDSPLHF
17	TRBJ1-4	NA	NA	TRBV19	TGTGCCAGTATGACGGGGGGGGATTTCGCAACTAATGAAAAACTGTTTTTT	CASMTGGDFATNEKLFF
15	TRBJ2-7	NA	NA	TRBV5-1	TGCGCCAGCAGCGGAACGCGGGGTATGGCCCACGAGCAGTACTTC	CASSGTRGMAHEQYF
17	TRBJ2-3	NA	NA	TRBV7-2	TGTGCCAGCAGCTTAGGGAGGGCAGCGTCTGTCACAGATACGCAGTATTTT	CASSLGRAASVTDTQYF
12	TRBJ1-2	NA	NA	TRBV29-1	TGCAGCGTTGATCCCACTCGCCGGGGCTACACCTTC	CSVDPTRRGYTF
15	TRBJ1-5	NA	NA	TRBV5-6	TGTGCCAGCAGCTTGCGCGACAGAGGTTTAGGGCCCCAGCATTTT	CASSLRDRGLGPQHF
14	TRBJ1-2	NA	once	TRBV18	TGTGCCAGCTCATCGTTCAGGGCGCCCTCCGGCTACACCTTC	CASSSFRAPSGYTF
13	TRBJ1-2	TRBD1	NA	TRBV2	TGTGCCAGCAGCCCCTCGACAGGGGTTAGCTACACCTTC	CASSPSTGVSYTF
15	TRBJ2-1	TRBD2	NA	TRBV9	TGTGCCAGCAGCGTAGGCGGGGGGGCCTACAATGAGCAGTTCTTC	CASSVGGGAYNEQFF
16	TRBJ2-7	TRBD2	NA	TRBV4-2	TGTGCCAGCAGCCAAGAGGCGGGACTAGCGGTCCACGAGCAGTACTTC	CASSQEAGLAVHEQYF
15	TRBJ1-1	TRBD1	NA	TRBV11-2	TGTGCCAGCAGCTTAATCGCAAGGGGGCAAACTGAAGCTTTCTTT	CASSLIARGQTEAFF
15	TRBJ2-1	TRBD2	once	TRBV7-3	TGTGCCAGCAGCCCGGGACTAGCGGATTACAATGAGCAGTTCTTC	CASSPGLADYNEQFF
18	TRBJ1-3	NA	NA	TRBV3-1/TRBV3-2	TGTGCCAGCAGCCAGGACTTGCTAAGGTTCTACTCTGGAAACACCATATATTTT	CASSQDLLRFYSGNTIYF
13	TRBJ1-1	NA	NA	TRBV7-8	TGTGCCAGCAGCAACTCAGGAAACACTGAAGCTTTCTTT	CASSNSGNTEAFF
13	TRBJ1-2	NA	few	TRBV29-1	TGCAGCGTTGCCAGGGAGGCGAACTATGGCTACACCTTC	CSVAREANYGYTF
15	TRBJ1-4	TRBD1	NA	TRBV2	TGTGCCAGCAGTGAAGGGACAGGGGGCCGGGAAAAACTGTTTTTT	CASSEGTGGREKLFF
15	TRBJ2-3	TRBD2	NA	TRBV5-5	TGTGCCAGCAGCAGTCGGGGGGGAGGCACAGATACGCAGTATTTT	CASSSRGGGTDTQYF
11	TRBJ2-3	NA	NA	TRBV12-3/TRBV12-4	TGTGCCAGCAGGAGTATAGATACGCAGTATTTT	CASRSIDTQYF
14	TRBJ1-5	TRBD1	NA	TRBV7-8	TGTGCCAGCACCATTAACAGGGGACACCAGCCCCAGCATTTT	CASTINRGHQPQHF
14	TRBJ1-1	NA	NA	TRBV5-1	TGCGCCAGCAGCTCGATCCGGGCAGGGACTGAAGCTTTCTTT	CASSSIRAGTEAFF
15	TRBJ2-1	NA	NA	TRBV12-2	TGTGCAAGTCGCTTGACGAGGAGGACCTACAATGAGCAGTTCTTC	CASRLTRRTYNEQFF
18	TRBJ2-2	TRBD2	NA	TRBV28	TGTGCCAGCAGTTTAAAGGTCGGCGGGAGAAGGGACACCGGGGAGCTGTTTTTT	CASSLKVGGRRDTGELFF
17	TRBJ2-5	TRBD2	NA	TRBV10-1	TGCGCCAGCAGTAAGGGACTAGCGGGAGGGGGCCAAGAGACCCAGTACTTC	CASSKGLAGGGQETQYF
14	TRBJ1-5	NA	NA	TRBV7-8	TGTGCCAGCAGCTTCAGGCAGGGTGATCAGCCCCAGCATTTT	CASSFRQGDQPQHF
16	TRBJ2-5	TRBD2	once	TRBV18	TGTGCCAGCTCACCACGGGGCAGGGAGGGCCAAGAGACCCAGTACTTC	CASSPRGREGQETQYF
13	TRBJ2-7	NA	NA	TRBV19	TGTGCCAGTAGGCCTACCCTTATCAACGAGCAGTACTTC	CASRPTLINEQYF
14	TRBJ1-1	NA	NA	TRBV19	TGTGCCAGTAGCCCAGGAGGCTTGAGCACTGAAGCTTTCTTT	CASSPGGLSTEAFF
15	TRBJ1-6	TRBD1	NA	TRBV13	TGTGCCAGCAGCTCCGACAGGGGAGGTAATTCACCCCTCCACTTT	CASSSDRGGNSPLHF
14	TRBJ2-5	NA	NA	TRBV7-9	TGTGCCAGCAGCTTAGGGGGCAGAGAAGAGACCCAGTACTTC	CASSLGGREETQYF
13	TRBJ2-7	NA	NA	TRBV3-1/TRBV3-2	TGTGCCAGCAGCCTCAGGGGTAGCTACGAGCAGTACTTC	CASSLRGSYEQYF
17	TRBJ1-2	TRBD1	NA	TRBV7-9	TGTGCCAGCAGCTCCGGTTCCAGGGGGCTAAACCTCTATGGCTACACCTTC	CASSSGSRGLNLYGYTF
15	TRBJ2-7	TRBD2	few	TRBV5-1	TGCGCCAGCAGCACGGGGGCTAGCGGGAGCTACGAGCAGTACTTC	CASSTGASGSYEQYF
14	TRBJ2-7	NA	NA	TRBV2	TGTGCCACTGCGGCCGGGACTTCCTCCTACGAGCAGTACTTC	CATAAGTSSYEQYF